These 8 T cell receptor beta chains share one sample of origin, sequenced in a study of cytomegalovirus exposure and HLA in healthy donors. The data were produced by immunoSEQ multiplex PCR, yet TCRdb's version contains in-frame clones alone and is incomplete. The sample lists around 150,000 clones, approximately 96% occurring once. Specimen: PBMCs. The origin of the receptors is a woman aged 18-29 years in good health and CMV-seronegative.

The CDR3 coding sequence is TGTGCCAGCAGCACTGGACTAGCGGCATTCACAGATACGCAGTATTTT. It encodes CASSTGLAAFTDTQYF. The rearrangement uses TRBV7-9 and TRBJ2-3, with TRBD2 matching 10 bases. Looked up from germline, CDR1 is SEHNR and CDR2 is FQNEAQ (reference sequence). CDR3 length: 16 amino acids. The ends lost 5 bases at V and 2 bases at J; junction bases unmatched: 7.

V gene TRBV6-5 combines with J gene TRBJ1-2; D gene ambiguous. V was shortened by 4 bases and J by 2 bases, with 14 bases between the two germline ends. The germline gives CDR1 MNHEY, CDR2 SVGAGI. This CDR3 has 15 amino acids. CDR3 DNA sequence: TGTGCCAGCAGTTTAATCCTGGGAGGGAACTATGGCTACACCTTC. Translated, it gives CASSLILGGNYGYTF.

CDR3 region: CASPLAGGPERPRYEQYF. The CDR3 nucleotides read TGTGCCAGCCCTTTAGCGGGGGGCCCGGAAAGGCCACGTTACGAGCAGTACTTC. The chain employs TRBV28 and TRBJ2-7; TRBD2 matches at 10 bases. This CDR3 has 18 residues. Germline CDR1 MDHEN, CDR2 SYDVKM. V lost 8 bases and J lost 4; bases outside the gene matches: 20.

The chain combines TRBV5-1 with TRBJ1-6; a possible D gene is TRBD1 (6 bases). V was clipped by 4 bases and J by 9 bases, with 20 bases between them. Germline CDR1 and CDR2: SGHRS and YFSETQ. The CDR3 sequence is 16 residues long. Here the CDR3 reads CASSTEQQGRSSPLHF. DNA for the CDR3: TGCGCCAGCAGCACAGAGCAACAGGGCAGGAGTTCACCCCTCCACTTT.

The chain uses TRBV29-1 and TRBJ1-1; unclear D gene. CDR1 and CDR2 (germline): SQVTM, ANQGSEA. The V and J ends lost 4 bases and 5 bases respectively, with 17 bases between them. The CDR3 loop spans 14 amino acids. CDR3 in amino acids: CSVGRWGGRTEAFF. DNA of the CDR3: TGCAGCGTTGGGCGGTGGGGTGGGAGGACTGAAGCTTTCTTT.

CDR3 amino acids: CASSLSGNYNSPLHF. The CDR3 DNA sequence: TGTGCCAGCAGCTTAAGCGGAAACTATAATTCACCCCTCCACTTT. The V and J genes are TRBV7-3 and TRBJ1-6, with D hard to call. In germline, CDR1 is SGHTA, CDR2 FQGTGA. There are 15 residues in the CDR3. Trimming shortened V by 1 base and J by 3 bases, and 7 bases separated the two germline ends.

The chain carries TRBV11-2 and TRBJ2-7; D might be TRBD2 (6 bases). Germline CDR1 reads SGHAT; CDR2 reads FQNNGV. V was trimmed by 0 bases and J by 0 bases, leaving 15 bases between them. The CDR3 loop spans 17 amino acids. CDR3 sequence reads: CASSLDIGGGSSYEQYF. The DNA of the CDR3 is TGTGCCAGCAGCTTAGATATCGGGGGTGGAAGCTCCTACGAGCAGTACTTC.

The chain combines TRBV6-5 with TRBJ1-2; 9 bases map to TRBD1. Trimming cost V 7 bases and J 7 bases; bases outside gene matches: 7. Germline values: CDR1 MNHEY, CDR2 SVGAGI. The CDR3 consists of 13 residues. In nucleotides, the CDR3 is TGTGCCAGCACTATGGGACAGGGTCGTGGCTACACCTTC. It translates to CASTMGQGRGYTF.